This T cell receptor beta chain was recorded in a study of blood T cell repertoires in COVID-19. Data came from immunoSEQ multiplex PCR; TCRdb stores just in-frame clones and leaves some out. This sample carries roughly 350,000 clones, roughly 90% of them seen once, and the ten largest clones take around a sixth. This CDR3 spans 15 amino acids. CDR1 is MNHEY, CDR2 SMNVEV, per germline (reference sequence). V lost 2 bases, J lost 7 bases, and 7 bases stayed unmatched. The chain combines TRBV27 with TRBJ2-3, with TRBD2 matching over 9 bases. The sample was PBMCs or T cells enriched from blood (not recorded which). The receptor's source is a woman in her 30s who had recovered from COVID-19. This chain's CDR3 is CASSLAGGKGYTQYF. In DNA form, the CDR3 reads TGTGCCAGCAGTTTAGCGGGAGGGAAGGGATATACGCAGTATTTT.